The 14 T cell receptor beta chains reported below all come from one sample, sequenced in a study of vaccination and CD4 T cells after COVID-19. No antigens are known for them. Noted treatment: approximately 11-day PBMC culture with coronavirus spike peptide pools or control peptides (ViraFEST assay). Cultured CD4+ T-cell DNA underwent Oncomine TCR Beta short-read sequencing. TCRdb re-called the PCR reads through MiXCR, storing one row per CDR3 protein. The sample has a few thousand distinct CDR3 sequences, approximately 45% seen once; the top ten hold roughly three fifths. The sequenced sample consisted of CD4+ T cells from blood, cultured in vitro. The receptors derive from a human donor who had recovered from COVID-19.

This chain uses TRBV20-1 with TRBJ2-1; 8 bases align to TRBD2. Trimming took 0 bases from V and 4 from J; bases not matched to a gene: 11. Germline CDR1 is DFQATT and CDR2 is SNEGSKA (reference sequence). This CDR3 contains 17 residues. For the CDR3, the DNA is TGCAGTGCTAGAGATCAATCACGACTAGCGTGGTACAATGAGCAGTTCTTC. This gives the protein CSARDQSRLAWYNEQFF.

Comments on this clonotype: Because the CDR3 is missing its conserved closing phenylalanine or tryptophan, this is likely a read error. No DNA is shown, since the ends of the CDR3 on it are uncertain; the CDR3 is the one TCRdb lists. V usage is TRBV21-1 and J usage is TRBJ1-1; TRBD1, the table's D call, lacks a check against the DNA. TRBV21-1 is marked as a pseudogene. The CDR3 comprises 15 residues, both ends counted. CDR3 loop: CASSIWTDKNTEAFL.

This clonotype was counted a few times. This chain connects TRBV7-8 to TRBJ1-1, with D uncertain. The CDR3 totals 14 residues. CDR1 is SGHVS, CDR2 FQNEAQ, per germline. Deletions cut 3 bases from V and 4 bases from J, with 12 bases between. This CDR3 is CASSFIGPGTEAFF. Here the CDR3 DNA reads TGTGCCAGCAGCTTTATCGGTCCGGGCACTGAAGCTTTCTTT.

CDR3 loop: CASGGRLVSYNEQFF. CDR3 nucleotide sequence: TGTGCTAGTGGGGGCCGACTTGTCTCCTACAATGAGCAGTTCTTC. The chain is built from TRBV12-5 and TRBJ2-1, with D unclear. CDR3 length equals 15 residues. V lost 6 bases and J lost 0, with 12 bases in between. Germline V gene sequence: CDR1 LGHNT, CDR2 FRNRAP.

The rearrangement joins TRBV11-3 to TRBJ2-5, with D perhaps TRBD1 or TRBD2 (7 bases each). Germline V lookup: CDR1 SGHNT, CDR2 YENEEA. Trimming took off 1 base at V and 4 bases at J, with 25 bases between the two ends. This CDR3 has 19 residues. CDR3: CASSLGLLVSAGGGETQYF. The CDR3 coding sequence is TGTGCCAGCAGCTTAGGGCTCTTGGTCTCGGCAGGGGGGGGAGAGACCCAGTACTTC.

The genes are TRBV18 and TRBJ1-1, with 8 nucleotides matching TRBD1. The CDR3 length is 13 residues. V shed 6 bases and J 11 bases; nucleotides not matched to a gene: 11. CDR1 is KGHSH, CDR2 LQKENI, per germline. CDR3: CASSQQDREVAFF. The CDR3 nucleotides read TGTGCCAGCTCCCAACAGGACAGGGAGGTTGCTTTCTTT.

In its sample, this clonotype was seen a few times. This chain links TRBV20-1 with TRBJ2-3; 9 bases align to TRBD2. J lost 2 bases, V lost 3 bases, and 3 bases had no gene match. Germline lookup yields CDR1 DFQATT and CDR2 SNEGSKA (reference sequence). This CDR3 spans 14 amino acids. CDR3 protein: CSARSSGNTDTQYF. The DNA for the CDR3 is TGCAGTGCTAGGTCTAGCGGGAACACAGATACGCAGTATTTT.

As regards this clonotype: The germline gene is not matched at one end of the junction; a read error may be the cause. The CDR3 bases are TGTGCTAGCAGCTTAGGGCAAGGGACTTACAATGAGCAGTTCTTC. It translates to CASSLGQGTYNEQFF. This chain links TRBV7-6 with TRBJ2-1, with D tentatively TRBD2 (6 bases). The CDR3 has 15 residues. CDR1 SGHVS and CDR2 FNYEAQ come from the germline V gene. The entire variable domain, with the rest obtained from reference TRBV7-6 and TRBJ2-1, is as follows: GAGVSQSPRYKVTKRGQDVALRCDPISGHVSLYWYRQALGQGPEFLTYFNYEAQQDKSGLPNDRFSAERPEGSISTLTIQRTEQRDSAMYRCASSLGQGTYNEQFFGPGTRLTVL.

As DNA, the CDR3 is TGTGCCAGCAGTCCCATTACCAGCGGGACAGAGCAGTTCTTC. It is translated as CASSPITSGTEQFF. V and J are TRBV6-1 and TRBJ2-1; D perhaps matches TRBD2 (7 bases). The CDR3 is made up of 14 amino acids. The germline V and J ends were trimmed by 5 bases and 10 bases, with 18 bases remaining between them. Germline CDR1 and CDR2: MNHNS and SASEGT.

The rearrangement joins TRBV4-2 to TRBJ2-5, with a tentative D call TRBD2 (6 bases). The CDR3 is 17 residues long. CDR1 LGHNA and CDR2 YNFKEQ come from the germline V gene. V was cut by 3 bases and J by 4 bases, with 21 bases left in between. CDR3 in amino acids: CASSQEGPGTPRETQYF. In DNA, the CDR3 is TGTGCCAGCAGCCAGGAGGGGCCCGGGACTCCCAGAGAGACCCAGTACTTC.

The rearrangement joins TRBV7-3 to TRBJ2-1, with a possible D match to TRBD1 (6 bases). This CDR3 is built from 14 residues. From germline, CDR1 is SGHTA and CDR2 FQGTGA. V was cut by 4 bases and J by 7 bases, with 14 bases left in between. The CDR3 nucleotides are TGTGCCAGCAGCTCCGGGACAAAAACTAATGAGCAGTTCTTC. This translates into CASSSGTKTNEQFF. Using reference TRBV7-3 and TRBJ2-1 for the parts outside the CDR3, the full variable domain is GAGVSQTPSNKVTEKGKYVELRCDPISGHTALYWYRQSLGQGPEFLIYFQGTGAADDSGLPNDRFFAVRPEGSVSTLKIQRTERGDSAVYLCASSSGTKTNEQFFGPGTRLTVL.

This clonotype has only a few counts. The chain employs TRBV30 and TRBJ1-1, with 10 nucleotides matching TRBD1. V lost 2 bases, J lost 4 bases, and 4 bases stayed unmatched. The CDR3 totals 14 residues. Looked up from germline, CDR1 is GTSNPN and CDR2 is SVGIG (reference sequence). CDR3 region: CAWSIGTGVTEAFF. DNA of the CDR3: TGTGCCTGGAGTATCGGGACAGGGGTCACTGAAGCTTTCTTT.

The chain carries TRBV20-1 and TRBJ2-5, with D possibly TRBD2 on 5 matching bases. Between the trimmed V and J ends, which lost 7 bases and 5 bases, there was a span of 20 bases. Germline-derived CDR1 and CDR2 are DFQATT and SNEGSKA (reference sequence). The CDR3 consists of 14 residues. In DNA form, the CDR3 reads TGCAGTGTCCGTGGGAGTGAAACCTGGGAGACCCAGTACTTC. This encodes CSVRGSETWETQYF.

As to this clonotype: At one of its ends the junction is not consistent with the germline gene, which may arise from a read error. This chain links TRBV20-1 with TRBJ2-3, with 7 bases identical to TRBD1. The germline CDR1 and CDR2 sequences are DFQATT and SNEGSKA (reference sequence). The CDR3 extends over 17 amino acids. The CDR3 protein is CSARPLKGQYSTDTRYF. The DNA of the CDR3 is TGCAGTGCTAGACCCCTAAAGGGACAGTACAGCACAGATACGCGGTATTTT.